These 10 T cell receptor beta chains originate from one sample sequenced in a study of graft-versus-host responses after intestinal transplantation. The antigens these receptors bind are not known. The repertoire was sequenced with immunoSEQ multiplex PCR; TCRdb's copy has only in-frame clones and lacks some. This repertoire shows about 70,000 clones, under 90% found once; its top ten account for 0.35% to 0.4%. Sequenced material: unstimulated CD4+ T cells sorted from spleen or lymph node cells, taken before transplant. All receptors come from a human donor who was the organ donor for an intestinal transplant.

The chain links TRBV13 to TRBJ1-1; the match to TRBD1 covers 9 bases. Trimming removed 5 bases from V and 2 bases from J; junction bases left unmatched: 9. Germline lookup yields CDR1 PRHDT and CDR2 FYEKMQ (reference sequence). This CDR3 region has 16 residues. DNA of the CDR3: TGTGCCAGCAGCGACCGAGGACAGGGGATTAACACTGAAGCTTTCTTT. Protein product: CASSDRGQGINTEAFF.

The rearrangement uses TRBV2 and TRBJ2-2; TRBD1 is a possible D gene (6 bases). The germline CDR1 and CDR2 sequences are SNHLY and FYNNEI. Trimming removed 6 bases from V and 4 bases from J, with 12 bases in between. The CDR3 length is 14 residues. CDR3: CASRLTGITGELFF. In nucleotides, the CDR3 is TGTGCCAGCAGGCTCACAGGGATCACCGGGGAGCTGTTTTTT.

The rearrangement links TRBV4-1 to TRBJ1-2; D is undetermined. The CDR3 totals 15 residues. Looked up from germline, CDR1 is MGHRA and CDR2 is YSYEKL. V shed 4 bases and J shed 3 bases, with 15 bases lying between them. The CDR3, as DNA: TGCGCCAGCAGCCCGGGAGGAGGTGTTGACTATGGCTACACCTTC. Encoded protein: CASSPGGGVDYGYTF.

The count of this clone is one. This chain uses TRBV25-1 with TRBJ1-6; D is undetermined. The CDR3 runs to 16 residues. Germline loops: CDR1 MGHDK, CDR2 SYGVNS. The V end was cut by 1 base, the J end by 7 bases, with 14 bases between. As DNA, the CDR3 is TGTGCCAGCAGTGAATTAGCAGCGGACCCCAATTCACCCCTCCACTTT. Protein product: CASSELAADPNSPLHF.

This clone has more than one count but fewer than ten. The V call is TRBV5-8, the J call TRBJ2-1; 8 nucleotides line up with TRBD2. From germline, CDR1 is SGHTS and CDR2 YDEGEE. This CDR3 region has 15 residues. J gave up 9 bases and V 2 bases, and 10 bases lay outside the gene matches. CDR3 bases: TGTGCCAGCAGCTTAGGACTAGCCAAGCTACTTGAGCAGTTCTTC. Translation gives CASSLGLAKLLEQFF.

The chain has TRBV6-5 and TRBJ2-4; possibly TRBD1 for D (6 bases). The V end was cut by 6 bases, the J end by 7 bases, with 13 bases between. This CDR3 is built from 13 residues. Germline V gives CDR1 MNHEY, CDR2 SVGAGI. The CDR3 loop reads CASSQTGLNIQYF. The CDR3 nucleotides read TGTGCCAGCAGCCAAACAGGGCTGAACATTCAGTACTTC.

The CDR3 reads CASRKTGLITEAFF. The CDR3 DNA reads TGTGCCAGCCGGAAGACAGGATTAATCACTGAAGCTTTCTTT. This chain connects TRBV6-5 to TRBJ1-1, with D perhaps TRBD1 (6 bases). The CDR3 covers 14 residues. V gave up 8 bases and J gave up 4 bases, with 17 bases separating them. CDR1 is MNHEY and CDR2 is SVGAGI in the germline V gene.

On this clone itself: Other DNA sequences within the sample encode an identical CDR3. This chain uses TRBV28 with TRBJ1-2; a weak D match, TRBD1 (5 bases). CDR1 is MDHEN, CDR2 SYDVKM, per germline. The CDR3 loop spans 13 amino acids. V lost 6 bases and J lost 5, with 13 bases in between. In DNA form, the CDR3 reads TGTGCCAGCAGCCTGCTGGGGGGGTATGGCTACACCTTC. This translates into CASSLLGGYGYTF.

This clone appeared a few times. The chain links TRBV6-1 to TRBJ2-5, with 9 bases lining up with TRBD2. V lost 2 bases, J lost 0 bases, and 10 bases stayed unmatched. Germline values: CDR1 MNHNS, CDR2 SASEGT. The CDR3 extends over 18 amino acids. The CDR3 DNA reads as TGTGCCAGCAGTGAAAGTGGCCTAGCGGGGAAGTACCAAGAGACCCAGTACTTC. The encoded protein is CASSESGLAGKYQETQYF.

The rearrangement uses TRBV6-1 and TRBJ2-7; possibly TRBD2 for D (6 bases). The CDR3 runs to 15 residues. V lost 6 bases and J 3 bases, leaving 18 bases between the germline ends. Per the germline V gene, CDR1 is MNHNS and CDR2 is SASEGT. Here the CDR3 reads CASREGKDYYYEQYV. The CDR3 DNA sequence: TGTGCCAGCAGAGAGGGCAAGGACTACTACTACGAGCAGTACGTC.